This is a list of T cell receptor beta chains from one sample in a study of blood T cell repertoires in COVID-19. Sequenced by immunoSEQ multiplex PCR; TCRdb stores in-frame clones only, minus some. The table shows fewer than 350,000 clones, with around nine tenths occurring only once. The sequencing input was PBMCs or T cells enriched from blood (not recorded which). The receptors stem from a man aged 60-69 years who had recovered from COVID-19. CDR3s include the opening cysteine and the closing phenylalanine or tryptophan. A D gene is named only where the DNA matches it firmly. A clone size is listed for some rows: how often the clone was seen (once, few, many), or a class if it is expanded.

clone_size	v_call	d_call	j_call	cdr3_nt	cdr3_aa
-	TRBV5-1	-	TRBJ2-3	TGCGCCAGCAGCTTGACTAGTACCGATACGCAGTATTTT	CASSLTSTDTQYF
-	TRBV10-1	TRBD1	TRBJ2-7	TGCGCCAGTTCGACCCAGAAACCGGGACAGAAAGGCGAGCAGTACTTC	CASSTQKPGQKGEQYF
few	TRBV19	TRBD2	TRBJ2-4	TGTGCCAGTAGTATTGTGACTAGCGGGAGCCAACCGGGAAACATTCAGTACTTC	CASSIVTSGSQPGNIQYF
-	TRBV9	-	TRBJ2-2	TGTGCCAGCAGCGTACGGGGGAGTGGCACCGGGGAGCTGTTTTTT	CASSVRGSGTGELFF
-	TRBV20-1	-	TRBJ2-7	TGCAGTGCTAGTCTTTCACAAGGTGAGGACTACGAGCAGTACTTC	CSASLSQGEDYEQYF
once	TRBV27	TRBD2	TRBJ2-7	TGTGCCAGCAGTTCGGCGGGAGAATTCCACGAGCAGTACTTC	CASSSAGEFHEQYF
few	TRBV18	-	TRBJ2-1	TGTGCCAGCTCAATCGGCGGTCCCTACAATGAGCAGTTCTTC	CASSIGGPYNEQFF
once	TRBV7-2	-	TRBJ2-5	TGTGCCAGCAGCCCGGAGGGGACAGTTCAAGAGACCCAGTACTTC	CASSPEGTVQETQYF
-	TRBV21-1	-	TRBJ2-4	TGTGCCAGCAGAAAAGTGGGGGGCCACGGCGACAGGGGATCGGGGGGAGCCAAAAACATTCAGTACTTC	CASRKVGGHGDRGSGGAKNIQYF
-	TRBV5-1	TRBD2	TRBJ2-3	TGCGCCAGCAGCCACCTTTCTAGCGGGGGCACAGATACGCAGTATTTT	CASSHLSSGGTDTQYF
few	TRBV11-2	TRBD2	TRBJ2-7	TGTGCCAGCAGCTTAGCTGGGACTAGCGTAACCTACGAGCAGTACTTC	CASSLAGTSVTYEQYF
-	TRBV7-3	TRBD2	TRBJ2-7	TGTGCCAGCAGCTTAGCTAGCGGGAGTGAGTACGAGCAGTACTTC	CASSLASGSEYEQYF
-	TRBV5-1	TRBD2	TRBJ2-5	TGCGCCAGCAGCTTGGGTAGCGGGAGGGGAGAGACCCAGTACTTC	CASSLGSGRGETQYF
once	TRBV27	-	TRBJ1-2	TGTGCCAGCAGCCCCCAAGAGGACTATGGCTACACCTTC	CASSPQEDYGYTF
once	TRBV5-4	-	TRBJ1-4	TGTGCCAGCAGCTTGAAGGGCACGGGAGGGGAAAAACTGTTTTTT	CASSLKGTGGEKLFF
-	TRBV6-5	TRBD1	TRBJ2-5	TGTGCCACCAGGGGGCACGGATCGCAGACCCAGTACTTC	CATRGHGSQTQYF
-	TRBV29-1	-	TRBJ1-3	TGCAGCGTTGGACAGGCACACACCATATATTTT	CSVGQAHTIYF
-	TRBV5-1	TRBD1	TRBJ1-5	TGCGCCAGCAGCTTGACAGGGGGCAGCAATCAGCCCCAGCATTTT	CASSLTGGSNQPQHF
once	TRBV4-1	TRBD1	TRBJ1-1	TGCGCCAGCAGCCAAGGGCAGGGGGACTCGAACACTGAAGCTTTCTTT	CASSQGQGDSNTEAFF
-	TRBV6-1	-	TRBJ2-7	TGTGCCAGCAGTGAAGATGCGGTGAGGCAAAGGTACTTC	CASSEDAVRQRYF
-	TRBV6-2/TRBV6-3	-	TRBJ2-1	TGTGCCAGCAGTTACGTCGGCAGGGTCAATGAGCAGTTCTTC	CASSYVGRVNEQFF
-	TRBV6-2/TRBV6-3	-	TRBJ2-7	TGTGCCAGCAGTCCCGGGGGGCCACCCTACGAGCAGTACTTC	CASSPGGPPYEQYF
-	TRBV6-1	-	TRBJ1-1	TGTGCCAGCAGTGAACCAGGGGCGACGATTGAAGCTTTCTTT	CASSEPGATIEAFF
-	TRBV5-1	-	TRBJ2-1	TGCGCCGGCCCTGGAGGTGGCAATGAGCAGTTCTTC	CAGPGGGNEQFF
-	TRBV19	TRBD2	TRBJ2-7	TGTGCCAGTAGTATAGTGGCTAGCGGGAGTGGCACCTACGAGCAGTACTTC	CASSIVASGSGTYEQYF
-	TRBV4-2	TRBD2	TRBJ2-5	TGTGCCAGCAGCCAGGCTGGCGGGAGGGCCGGGGAGACCCAGTACTTC	CASSQAGGRAGETQYF
once	TRBV9	TRBD2	TRBJ2-5	TGTGCCAGCAGCGTAGCGGGAGGTGGTGAGACCCAGTACTTC	CASSVAGGGETQYF
few	TRBV19	-	TRBJ1-2	TGTGCCAGTAGTAAGGGGTTTGCATATGGCTACACCTTC	CASSKGFAYGYTF
-	TRBV18	-	TRBJ1-4	TGTGCCAGCTCACCCCTGACAGGAACTAATGAAAAACTGTTTTTT	CASSPLTGTNEKLFF
-	TRBV5-6	TRBD1	TRBJ2-1	TGTGCCAGCAGCAAACCGGGACAGGGGCTCGATGAGCAGTTCTTC	CASSKPGQGLDEQFF
-	TRBV27	-	TRBJ2-7	TGTGCCAGCAGTTTAAAGGGGGGAGGGCTTACCTACGAGCAGTACTTC	CASSLKGGGLTYEQYF
-	TRBV5-4	-	TRBJ2-5	TGTGCCAGCAGCTTGGGACAGAAAACCGAGACCCAGTACTTC	CASSLGQKTETQYF
-	TRBV28	-	TRBJ1-1	TGTGCCAGCAGTTTATCCGAGGTTCTGACTGAAGCTTTCTTT	CASSLSEVLTEAFF
-	TRBV5-4	TRBD2	TRBJ2-3	TGTGCCAGCAGCTTGGGGGGTAGCGGGGGAGATACGCAGTATTTT	CASSLGGSGGDTQYF
once	TRBV28	TRBD1	TRBJ2-7	TGTGCCAGCACCCTTGGGGTGGGACAGGGAAACGAGCAGTACTTC	CASTLGVGQGNEQYF
-	TRBV19	TRBD2	TRBJ2-5	TGTGCCAGTAGTGTCTCCGGGACTAGCGGGGGGTTTTGGGCCCAAGAGACCCAGTACTTC	CASSVSGTSGGFWAQETQYF
few	TRBV28	-	TRBJ2-5	TGTGCCAGCAGTTTCGAGCCAGGGAGGGAGACCCAGTACTTC	CASSFEPGRETQYF
-	TRBV23-1	-	TRBJ1-1	TGCGCCAGCAGTCAATCAAAACAGGGAGGGGTGAACACTGAAGCTTTCTTT	CASSQSKQGGVNTEAFF
-	TRBV7-3	TRBD2	TRBJ2-5	TGTGCCAGCAGCTGGACGGGGAGGGGAGTGGAGACCCAGTACTTC	CASSWTGRGVETQYF
-	TRBV27	TRBD1	TRBJ2-3	TGTGCCAGCAGGCTTACAGGGGTAGATACGCAGTATTTT	CASRLTGVDTQYF
-	TRBV4-1	TRBD1	TRBJ1-2	TGCGCCAGCAGCCCCCAAACAAATGACAGGGGTATCTATGGCTACACCTTC	CASSPQTNDRGIYGYTF
-	TRBV5-1	-	TRBJ2-3	TGCGCCAGCAGCTTGGCGGGGGGCACAGATACGCAGTATTTT	CASSLAGGTDTQYF
-	TRBV6-6	-	TRBJ2-1	TGTGCCAGCAGCCCCTATGGAGGCTACAATGAGCAGTTCTTC	CASSPYGGYNEQFF
-	TRBV5-1	-	TRBJ2-7	TGCGCCAGCAGCCTAGGGGGATCGGGCTACGAGCAGTACTTC	CASSLGGSGYEQYF
-	TRBV5-1	-	TRBJ1-2	TGCGCCAGCAGCCGGAAAGACGGGGGTGTTTATGGCTACACCTTC	CASSRKDGGVYGYTF
-	TRBV25-1	TRBD2	TRBJ2-7	TGTGCCAGCAGTGAGCGGGAGACCGAGCAGTACTTC	CASSERETEQYF
-	TRBV28	-	TRBJ1-1	TGTGCCAGCAGTCCCCGCGGGGAATTAGTGAACACTGAAGCTTTCTTT	CASSPRGELVNTEAFF
-	TRBV7-9	-	TRBJ2-7	TGTGCCAGCAGCCAAGCACTAGAGCAGTACTTC	CASSQALEQYF
-	TRBV23-1	TRBD1	TRBJ2-7	TGCGCCAGCAGTAAAAGGGACAGGGACTACGAGCAGTACTTC	CASSKRDRDYEQYF
-	TRBV7-2	-	TRBJ2-7	TGTGCCAGCAGCTTAGTCCCACCTAGCAGCGCCACCTACGAGCAGTACTTC	CASSLVPPSSATYEQYF